This T cell receptor beta chain was obtained from a study of cytomegalovirus exposure and HLA in healthy donors. Study-level points and caveats: In an earlier analysis, most TCR beta V segments were productive about 87% or about 30% of the time.

Primers for the PCR totalled 60 Vbeta and 13 Jbeta. The table came from immunoSEQ multiplex PCR; TCRdb's copy has only in-frame clones and leaves some out. This sample has around 81,000 clones, with about 64% found just once. Germline assignment: CDR1 SGDLS and CDR2 YYNGEE. There are 14 residues in the CDR3. With 0 bases removed from V and 4 bases from J, the gap between germline ends came to 11 bases. As regards this clone: Its antigen is currently unknown.

The chain carries TRBV9 and TRBJ2-7; D is perhaps TRBD2 (6 bases). Input material: PBMCs. This TCR was sampled from a man in his thirties or forties in good health and CMV-seropositive. In nucleotides, the CDR3 is TGTGCCAGCAGCGTAGGGGGGGTGGCTTACGAGCAGTACTTC. The encoded protein is CASSVGGVAYEQYF.